Below, 17 T cell receptor beta chains from the same sample are listed, as sequenced in a study of T cells in localized non-small cell lung cancer. Sequenced by immunoSEQ multiplex PCR; TCRdb stores in-frame clones only, minus some. The table includes fewer than 30,000 clones, 90% detected once. The sequences come from peripheral blood, collected before any cancer treatment. Every receptor here comes from a woman aged 35-70 years with stage I lung adenocarcinoma.

The chain joins TRBV7-9 to TRBJ2-3; 10 positions agree with TRBD2. Germline assignment: CDR1 SEHNR and CDR2 FQNEAQ (reference sequence). CDR3 size: 17 residues. After removal of 5 bases from V and 2 bases from J, the junction contained 10 bases not matched to a gene. Written as DNA, the CDR3 is TGTGCCAGCAGCCCCCCAACTAGCGGGGTCGACACAGATACGCAGTATTTT. Its protein is CASSPPTSGVDTDTQYF.

CDR3 residues: CASSIGGPQYF. In nucleotides, the CDR3 is TGTGCCAGCAGCATCGGGGGCCCCCAGTACTTC. This rearrangement joins TRBV7-6 to TRBJ2-5; possibly TRBD1 or TRBD2 for D (6 bases each). This CDR3 has 11 amino acids. In germline, CDR1 is SGHVS, CDR2 FNYEAQ. V gave up 5 bases and J gave up 9 bases, with 10 bases separating them.

The chain is built from TRBV6-1 and TRBJ2-7; no clear D gene. Trimming cost V 6 bases and J 1 base, with 16 bases left between them. Germline CDR1 is MNHNS and CDR2 is SASEGT. This CDR3 region has 15 residues. The CDR3 DNA reads as TGTGCCAGCAGCGCCTGGGATCCTAGATCCTACGAGCAGTACTTC. Its protein is CASSAWDPRSYEQYF.

This chain connects TRBV5-1 to TRBJ2-1, with 9 bases that match TRBD2. Germline lookup yields CDR1 SGHRS and CDR2 YFSETQ. V dropped 5 bases and J dropped 6; count of bases not matched to a gene: 9. The CDR3 runs to 15 residues. The CDR3 DNA reads as TGCGCCAGCAGGGTGATAGCGGGAGAGCGCAATGAGCAGTTCTTC. The encoded protein is CASRVIAGERNEQFF.

The rearrangement links TRBV28 to TRBJ2-7; a weak D match, TRBD2 (5 bases). Trimming shortened V by 3 bases and J by 6 bases, and 15 bases separated the two germline ends. The CDR3 covers 14 residues. Germline assignment: CDR1 MDHEN and CDR2 SYDVKM. The CDR3: CASSFRANEGEQYF. In DNA form, the CDR3 reads TGTGCCAGCAGTTTTAGGGCGAACGAGGGCGAGCAGTACTTC.

The V call is TRBV5-4, the J call TRBJ2-1; D is ambiguous. The ends were cut back, 0 bases at V and 10 bases at J, with 14 bases in the middle. This CDR3 spans 14 amino acids. Germline V lookup: CDR1 SGHNT, CDR2 YYREEE (reference sequence). The CDR3 sequence is CASSLEIIQAEQFF. The CDR3 DNA sequence: TGTGCCAGCAGCTTGGAGATAATTCAGGCAGAGCAGTTCTTC.

The V gene is TRBV7-3, the J gene TRBJ2-2; D ambiguous. The V end lost 4 bases, the J end lost 2 bases, and 5 bases lay between the germline ends. Germline-derived CDR1 and CDR2 are SGHTA and FQGTGA. CDR3 size: 13 residues. The CDR3 bases are TGTGCCAGCAGCTCCCCAAACACCGGGGAGCTGTTTTTT. It specifies CASSSPNTGELFF.

The gene calls are TRBV11-2 and TRBJ2-1; D is ambiguous. Germline CDR1 SGHAT, CDR2 FQNNGV. V gave up 5 bases and J gave up 0 bases, with 11 bases separating them. The CDR3 contains 15 residues. In DNA, the CDR3 is TGTGCCAGCAGCGCCTCGTTAAGCTCCTACAATGAGCAGTTCTTC. Residues: CASSASLSSYNEQFF.

This chain connects TRBV29-1 to TRBJ2-5, with D unclear. V was clipped by 5 bases and J by 2 bases, with 6 bases between them. CDR3 length: 11 amino acids. Looked up from germline, CDR1 is SQVTM and CDR2 is ANQGSEA. CDR3 sequence reads: CSVIPQETQYF. CDR3 DNA sequence: TGCAGCGTTATACCTCAAGAGACCCAGTACTTC.

The rearrangement uses TRBV5-4 and TRBJ2-3; D remains ambiguous. CDR1 is SGHNT and CDR2 is YYREEE in the germline V gene (reference sequence). Trimming pared 1 base from V and 3 bases from J, leaving 15 bases between. CDR3 length equals 16 residues. This CDR3 is CASSLWKLSITDTQYF. The CDR3, as DNA: TGTGCCAGCAGCTTGTGGAAACTAAGTATTACAGATACGCAGTATTTT.

The chain joins TRBV21-1 to TRBJ1-3; the table calls TRBD1, which could not be checked here. TRBV21-1 is assigned pseudogene status. This CDR3 spans 16 amino acids. CDR3: CASSETGTGVGNTIYF. The CDR3 DNA reads TGTGCCAGCAGCGAGACCGGGACAGGGGTTGGAAACACCATATATTTT.

This chain joins TRBV25-1 and TRBJ2-5; D call uncertain. The germline V and J ends were trimmed by 3 bases and 6 bases, with 14 bases remaining between them. This CDR3 is built from 14 residues. Germline V gene lookup returns CDR1 MGHDK and CDR2 SYGVNS. CDR3 sequence reads: CASSDPSLRKTQYF. The CDR3 DNA sequence: TGTGCCAGCAGTGACCCCTCACTTCGCAAGACCCAGTACTTC.

The chain couples TRBV19 to TRBJ1-4, with 8 nucleotides matching TRBD1. Germline assignment: CDR1 LNHDA and CDR2 SQIVND (reference sequence). V gave up 6 bases and J gave up 7 bases; unmatched junction bases: 7. The CDR3 spans 14 residues. Written as DNA, the CDR3 is TGTGCCAGTAGAGAGACAGGGGTTGGTGAAAAACTGTTTTTT. This encodes CASRETGVGEKLFF. The full variable domain, in which reference TRBV19 and TRBJ1-4 provide the parts outside the CDR3, is DGGITQSPKYLFRKEGQNVTLSCEQNLNHDAMYWYRQDPGQGLRLIYYSQIVNDFQKGDIAEGYSVSREKKESFPLTVTSAQKNPTAFYLCASRETGVGEKLFFGSGTQLSVL.

This chain links TRBV6-5 with TRBJ1-1, with D possibly TRBD1 on 6 matching bases. Trimming left V 5 bases short and J 2 bases short, with 12 bases between. CDR1 is MNHEY, CDR2 SVGAGI, per germline. CDR3 length: 14 amino acids. CDR3: CASSRTDRNTEAFF. CDR3 nucleotide sequence: TGTGCCAGCAGTCGAACGGACAGAAACACTGAAGCTTTCTTT.

This chain uses TRBV29-1 with TRBJ2-5; tentative D call: TRBD1 (5 bases). The V gene lost 3 bases and the J gene lost 4 bases, with 12 bases spanning the gap. The CDR3 runs to 13 residues. CDR1 and CDR2 from the germline V gene are SQVTM and ANQGSEA. The CDR3 bases are TGCAGCGTTGATACCACAAGGGGAGAGACCCAGTACTTC. Its protein is CSVDTTRGETQYF.

The V and J genes are TRBV2 and TRBJ2-1, with 8 bases fitting TRBD2. Germline assignment: CDR1 SNHLY and CDR2 FYNNEI. The CDR3 is 14 amino acids. V lost 5 bases, J lost 11 bases, and 11 bases stayed unmatched. CDR3 DNA sequence: TGTGCCAGCAGTATCGGGACTAGAATGCTACAGCAGTTCTTC. It specifies CASSIGTRMLQQFF.

This clone was seen only once. The V call is TRBV28, the J call TRBJ2-7; 9 positions agree with TRBD1. The V and J ends lost 7 bases and 0 bases, in that order; junction bases with no gene match: 19. Germline-derived CDR1 and CDR2 are MDHEN and SYDVKM. The CDR3 spans 19 residues. CDR3 sequence (DNA): TGTGCCAGCACACCATACGGGACAGGGAGCGAGTTACGCTCCTACGAGCAGTACTTC. Protein: CASTPYGTGSELRSYEQYF.